The 8 T cell receptor beta chains given below trace back to one sample, sequenced in a study of blood T cell repertoires in COVID-19. TCRdb's table, derived via immunoSEQ multiplex PCR, lists solely in-frame clones and lacks some. The sample lists 250,000 to 350,000 clones, about 85% occurring once. Sample: peripheral blood. The origin of the receptors is a human donor with COVID-19, enrolled during active disease. The donor label of this sample is uncertain.

This clone turned up a few times. The chain joins TRBV7-6 to TRBJ2-5, with 12 bases aligning to TRBD2. The germline CDR1 and CDR2 sequences are SGHVS and FNYEAQ. The CDR3 is 17 amino acids. Trimming at V came to 5 bases and at J to 4 bases, leaving 11 bases not matched to a gene. CDR3 sequence reads: CASSRPTSGSRGETQYF. The CDR3 DNA follows: TGTGCCAGCAGCCGCCCGACTAGCGGGAGTAGGGGAGAGACCCAGTACTTC.

This chain joins TRBV5-6 and TRBJ1-5; 11 bases map to TRBD1. CDR3 size: 14 residues. Trimming removed 2 bases from V and 6 bases from J; junction bases left unmatched: 1. Germline V gene sequence: CDR1 SGHDT, CDR2 YYEEEE. CDR3 DNA sequence: TGTGCCAGCAGCTTCGGGACAGGGGGTCAGCCCCAGCATTTT. It specifies CASSFGTGGQPQHF.

The chain combines TRBV2 with TRBJ2-7; 9 nucleotides agree with TRBD2. CDR3 length: 14 residues. Germline V gene data show CDR1 as SNHLY and CDR2 as FYNNEI. J gave up 3 bases and V 3 bases, and 3 bases lay outside the gene matches. This CDR3 is CASSDQRGVYEQYF. The CDR3 DNA reads TGTGCCAGCAGTGACCAGCGGGGGGTCTACGAGCAGTACTTC.

V usage is TRBV2 and J usage is TRBJ1-2; D not certain. CDR1 SNHLY and CDR2 FYNNEI come from the germline V gene. This CDR3 comprises 14 residues. Trimming stripped 2 bases from V and 0 bases from J, with 7 bases between. The CDR3 nucleotides are TGTGCCAGCAGTGAACGCGGGCCTAACTATGGCTACACCTTC. Protein: CASSERGPNYGYTF.

The DNA for the CDR3 is TGTGCCAGCAGTTACCGGGACAGCTATGGCTACACCTTC. It translates to CASSYRDSYGYTF. V and J are TRBV2 and TRBJ1-2; 7 positions match TRBD1. V shed 5 bases, J shed 4 bases, and the junction held 4 bases outside the gene matches. Germline V CDR1 and CDR2: SNHLY, FYNNEI. The CDR3 covers 13 residues.

The rearrangement links TRBV28 to TRBJ1-5; D remains unclear. Germline CDR1 and CDR2: MDHEN and SYDVKM. The CDR3 is made up of 17 amino acids. V was cut by 0 bases and J by 2 bases, with 14 bases left in between. The CDR3 region has the DNA TGTGCCAGCAGTTTATGGCGGGGAGATGATGGCAATCAGCCCCAGCATTTT. Its protein product is CASSLWRGDDGNQPQHF. The variable domain in full, completed from reference TRBV28 and TRBJ1-5, reads DVKVTQSSRYLVKRTGEKVFLECVQDMDHENMFWYRQDPGLGLRLIYFSYDVKMKEKGDIPEGYSVSREKKERFSLILESASTNQTSMYLCASSLWRGDDGNQPQHFGDGTRLSIL.

The rearrangement joins TRBV21-1 to TRBJ2-7; the D segment call TRBD2 is taken from the table without a DNA check. TRBV21-1 counts as a pseudogene. The CDR3 has 17 amino acids. Written as DNA, the CDR3 is TGTGCCAGCAGCAAAGTTCGAGTGGGAGGGCCCTCCTACGAGCAGTACTTC. It yields the protein CASSKVRVGGPSYEQYF.

The chain recombines TRBV12-3 or TRBV12-4 with TRBJ2-7, with D perhaps TRBD1 (5 bases). The V and J ends lost 1 base and 6 bases respectively, with 10 bases between them. The CDR3 runs to 13 residues. In nucleotides, the CDR3 is TGTGCCAGCAGTTTAGTACAGGCGTCCGAGCAGTACTTC. Amino acid sequence: CASSLVQASEQYF.